This T cell receptor (beta chain) came from a study of Ad26.COV2.S vaccination and SARS-CoV-2 variants. Stated treatment: 15 to 20 received Ad26.COV2.S at low or high dose, single or two shots; roughly five received placebo; per-sample allocation not given. All samples were drawn on day 63, counting from the first vaccine or placebo injection. The shot given was an Ad26 vector that makes Wuhan-strain SARS-CoV-2 spike. V gave up 4 bases and J gave up 2 bases, with 12 bases separating them. The CDR3 is made up of 15 amino acids. Per the germline V gene, CDR1 is SGHVS and CDR2 is FQNEAQ. Profiling relied on immunoSEQ multiplex PCR, and the TCRdb table lists in-frame clones only, not all of them. This table has 350,000 to 500,000 clones, about 90% appearing once.

The material sequenced was peripheral blood, taken in a trial of Ad26.COV2.S vaccine versus placebo. V usage is TRBV7-8 and J usage is TRBJ2-1; maybe TRBD2 (5 bases). The sequence derives from a person aged 18-65 years who received the Ad26.COV2.S COVID-19 vaccine or a placebo. This CDR3 reads CASSSPGLPYNEQFF. In DNA form, the CDR3 reads TGTGCCAGCAGCTCGCCTGGACTTCCCTACAATGAGCAGTTCTTC.